The 17 T cell receptor beta chains listed next were all sequenced from one sample in a study of blood T cell repertoires in COVID-19. Profiled with immunoSEQ multiplex PCR; TCRdb holds only in-frame clones, not every one. The sample contains hundreds of thousands of clones, 89% of which appear only once. Material: peripheral blood. The receptors derive from a man between 60 and 70 years old who had recovered from COVID-19.

Only a few counts were recorded for this clone. This chain joins TRBV7-3 and TRBJ1-1; D remains unclear. The CDR3 loop spans 12 amino acids. Trimming left V 0 bases short and J 8 bases short, with 7 bases between. Per germline, CDR1 SGHTA and CDR2 FQGTGA. Here the CDR3 reads CASSLTPGEAFF. The CDR3 coding sequence is TGTGCCAGCAGCTTAACGCCAGGAGAAGCTTTCTTT.

The J gene is TRBJ1-2, the V gene TRBV5-1; D unresolved. The CDR3 has 13 amino acids. V lost 2 bases, J lost 2 bases, and 7 bases lay in between. Germline values: CDR1 SGHRS, CDR2 YFSETQ. The DNA for the CDR3 is TGCGCCAGCAGCTTTACATCGAACTATGGCTACACCTTC. This gives the protein CASSFTSNYGYTF.

This clone showed up just a few times. Other DNA sequences in the sample encode the same CDR3. The genes are TRBV7-2 and TRBJ2-1, with unresolved D. The CDR3 consists of 11 residues. Germline values: CDR1 SGHTA, CDR2 FQGNSA. The V end lost 5 bases, the J end lost 4 bases, and 3 bases lay between the germline ends. This CDR3 is CASSPYNEQFF. The CDR3 DNA reads TGTGCCAGCAGCCCATACAATGAGCAGTTCTTC.

The chain joins TRBV30 to TRBJ2-1, with TRBD2 as a possible D gene (5 bases). Trimming took off 1 base at V and 7 bases at J, with 20 bases between the two ends. There are 16 residues in the CDR3. Germline loops: CDR1 GTSNPN, CDR2 SVGIG (reference sequence). The CDR3 DNA reads TGTGCCTGGAGTGAACTACTCGGACTGGGAAAGAATGAGCAGTTCTTC. It codes for CAWSELLGLGKNEQFF.

CDR3 nucleotide sequence: TGCGCCAGCAGCTTGGGGGGGCTCTCCTACAATGAGCAGTTCTTC. Residues: CASSLGGLSYNEQFF. The chain has TRBV5-1 and TRBJ2-1; D may be TRBD1 (6 bases). CDR3 size: 15 residues. Per the germline V gene, CDR1 is SGHRS and CDR2 is YFSETQ. With 0 bases removed from V and 0 bases from J, the gap between germline ends came to 7 bases.

The chain recombines TRBV4-1 with TRBJ1-3, with 9 bases matching TRBD1. The germline gives CDR1 MGHRA, CDR2 YSYEKL. The CDR3 runs to 18 residues. Trimming cost V 1 base and J 4 bases; bases outside gene matches: 11. CDR3 DNA sequence: TGCGCCAGCAGCCAAGGGGTAACACAGGGGGCGCAAGGAAACACCATATATTTT. It translates to CASSQGVTQGAQGNTIYF.

The chain links TRBV5-1 to TRBJ1-2, with D unclear. V lost 4 bases and J 4 bases, leaving 11 bases between the germline ends. The CDR3 loop spans 13 amino acids. Germline CDR1 is SGHRS and CDR2 is YFSETQ. The CDR3 DNA follows: TGCGCCAGCAGCAGAGACGCGGGCTATGGCTACACCTTC. Amino acid sequence: CASSRDAGYGYTF.

The V call is TRBV7-9, the J call TRBJ1-2; the D is unclear. The CDR3 sequence is 13 residues long. Trimming took off 5 bases at V and 8 bases at J, with 15 bases between the two ends. The germline V gene has CDR1 SEHNR and CDR2 FQNEAQ (reference sequence). CDR3 nucleotides: TGTGCCAGCAGCCGCGACGGACTCGGGGGCTACACCTTC. Translation gives CASSRDGLGGYTF.

The chain couples TRBV19 to TRBJ2-6, with D maybe TRBD2 (6 bases). This CDR3 spans 14 amino acids. Germline V lookup: CDR1 LNHDA, CDR2 SQIVND (reference sequence). The CDR3 DNA reads as TGTAGGCGGGACGGTCTCTCTGGGGCCAACGTCCTGACTTTC. The encoded protein is CRRDGLSGANVLTF. Filled out from reference TRBV19 and TRBJ2-6, the complete variable domain reads DGGITQSPKYLFRKEGQNVTLSCEQNLNHDAMYWYRQDPGQGLRLIYYSQIVNDFQKGDIAEGYSVSREKKESFPLTVTSAQKNPTAFYLCRRDGLSGANVLTFGAGSRLTVL.

The chain links TRBV27 to TRBJ1-5, with a weak D call TRBD1 (6 bases). CDR3 length: 14 residues. V was shortened by 8 bases and J by 7 bases, with 18 bases between the two germline ends. The V gene's germline CDR1 is MNHEY and CDR2 SMNVEV (reference sequence). The CDR3 sequence is CASGYPTGGQPQHF. For the CDR3, the DNA is TGTGCCAGCGGATACCCGACAGGTGGACAGCCCCAGCATTTT.

The gene calls are TRBV6-5 and TRBJ2-1; 9 bases map to TRBD2. This CDR3 has 14 amino acids. Looked up from germline, CDR1 is MNHEY and CDR2 is SVGAGI. The V gene end was trimmed by 6 bases and the J gene end by 5 bases; junction bases not matched to a gene: 5. CDR3 in DNA: TGTGCCAGCAGGTTAGCGGGGGCAAACAATGAGCAGTTCTTC. This encodes CASRLAGANNEQFF.

The DNA of the CDR3 is TGCAGCGTTGAGACAGGGATACATGGCTACACCTTC. This sequence encodes CSVETGIHGYTF. The chain recombines TRBV29-1 with TRBJ1-2; TRBD1 aligns across 7 bases. Germline values: CDR1 SQVTM, CDR2 ANQGSEA. This CDR3 comprises 12 residues. The J segment lost 6 bases and the V segment lost 3 bases, leaving 4 bases of the junction unmatched.

This sequence joins TRBV5-1 and TRBJ2-6, with D tentatively TRBD1 (5 bases). Germline assignment: CDR1 SGHRS and CDR2 YFSETQ. This CDR3 is 15 amino acids long. V dropped 4 bases and J dropped 0 bases, with 8 bases sitting between them. The DNA for the CDR3 is TGCGCCAGCAGCCTGGACACCTCTGGGGCCAACGTCCTGACTTTC. Translation gives CASSLDTSGANVLTF.

The rearrangement links TRBV7-9 to TRBJ1-6, with D perhaps matching TRBD1 (6 bases). Per germline, CDR1 SEHNR and CDR2 FQNEAQ (reference sequence). The CDR3 extends over 17 amino acids. With 5 bases removed from V and 6 bases from J, the gap between germline ends came to 20 bases. The CDR3 region has the DNA TGTGCCAGCAGCCCATTCGGGGGGCAGGATGGTAATTCACCCCTCCACTTT. Protein product: CASSPFGGQDGNSPLHF.

V usage is TRBV19 and J usage is TRBJ2-3; D possibly corresponds to TRBD1 (6 bases). This CDR3 is built from 14 residues. Germline CDR1 and CDR2: LNHDA and SQIVND (reference sequence). V lost 10 bases to trimming and J lost 0 bases, with 14 bases between them. The CDR3 region has the DNA TGTGCCACCTCACAGGGCATAAGCACAGATACGCAGTATTTT. Its translation is CATSQGISTDTQYF. The full variable domain, rest sourced from reference TRBV19 and TRBJ2-3, is DGGITQSPKYLFRKEGQNVTLSCEQNLNHDAMYWYRQDPGQGLRLIYYSQIVNDFQKGDIAEGYSVSREKKESFPLTVTSAQKNPTAFYLCATSQGISTDTQYFGPGTRLTVL.

The J gene is TRBJ2-3, the V gene TRBV5-4, with TRBD2 matching 8 bases. CDR1 is SGHNT, CDR2 YYREEE, per germline (reference sequence). With 4 bases clipped from V and 10 bases from J, the junction kept 17 bases outside the gene matches. This CDR3 spans 16 amino acids. Here the CDR3 reads CASSSYGGALRKAQYF. As DNA, the CDR3 is TGTGCCAGCAGCAGTTACGGGGGGGCCTTGCGGAAGGCGCAGTATTTT.

The J gene is TRBJ1-2, the V gene TRBV18; D is perhaps TRBD1 (6 bases). V lost 1 base, J lost 6 bases, and 15 bases lay in between. Germline CDR1 is KGHSH and CDR2 is LQKENI. The CDR3 length is 15 residues. The CDR3 region is CASSPRTQGANGYTF. The DNA of the CDR3 is TGTGCCAGCTCACCACGGACACAGGGAGCAAATGGCTACACCTTC.